A selection of T cell receptor beta chains follows, all from one sample in a study of T-cell memory formation after mild COVID-19. Using its own MiXCR run on the 5' RACE reads, TCRdb lists one record per CDR3 protein. The sample lists 110,000 to 150,000 distinct CDR3 sequences; around 14% were seen once. The specimen was PBMCs or a T cell subset sorted from them (not recorded which). These receptors were collected from an adult woman who had mild COVID-19 (a few samples of this study predate the infection). Cell type and time point are not known. Each CDR3 is given without its conserved first and last residue. Fields, in order: CDR3 protein, clone size, V gene. Some rows have no size entry. The others give once, few or many, or a class for an expanded clone.

CDR3 protein: ASSPVGGSEAF
clone size: few
V gene: TRBV18

CDR3 protein: ASSPYRDNSGANVLT
clone size: NA
V gene: TRBV7-9

CDR3 protein: ASSPELADYNEQF
clone size: many
V gene: TRBV11-3

CDR3 protein: ASSLVGRSAF
clone size: NA
V gene: TRBV7-2

CDR3 protein: ASSLRGVSEAF
clone size: NA
V gene: TRBV12-3/TRBV12-4

CDR3 protein: SVDAGTAQETQY
clone size: NA
V gene: TRBV29-1

CDR3 protein: SVGGTEAF
clone size: NA
V gene: TRBV29-1

CDR3 protein: ASSLLNSRKETQY
clone size: NA
V gene: TRBV12-3/TRBV12-4

CDR3 protein: ASSYRVSGANVLT
clone size: few
V gene: TRBV6-2/TRBV6-3

CDR3 protein: ASSQIPGSTYEQY
clone size: few
V gene: TRBV4-1

CDR3 protein: ASSDGQNTEAF
clone size: many
V gene: TRBV6-6

CDR3 protein: SARPGRNTGELF
clone size: few
V gene: TRBV20-1

CDR3 protein: ASSLGGGSNTDTQY
clone size: NA
V gene: TRBV11-3

CDR3 protein: SVVLVMERGHSGANVLT
clone size: NA
V gene: TRBV29-1

CDR3 protein: ASTGGYNEQF
clone size: NA
V gene: TRBV2

CDR3 protein: SVEQGGRTEAF
clone size: NA
V gene: TRBV29-1

CDR3 protein: ASTGQQALNTEAF
clone size: NA
V gene: TRBV21-1

CDR3 protein: ASSQPEVGELF
clone size: NA
V gene: TRBV7-9

CDR3 protein: ASSLGWETQY
clone size: many
V gene: TRBV7-6

CDR3 protein: ASSQNPGQQHYEQY
clone size: few
V gene: TRBV4-1

CDR3 protein: ASSQEARVLDEQY
clone size: NA
V gene: TRBV4-1

CDR3 protein: ASRPDMGVSAGELF
clone size: NA
V gene: TRBV12-3/TRBV12-4

CDR3 protein: ASGDAALYNEQF
clone size: few
V gene: TRBV9

CDR3 protein: ASSLVIRQETQY
clone size: many
V gene: TRBV13

CDR3 protein: SASREYNEQF
clone size: many
V gene: TRBV20-1

CDR3 protein: AWSPLGLSDGYT
clone size: few
V gene: TRBV30

CDR3 protein: ASSQRQGGRETQY
clone size: few
V gene: TRBV14

CDR3 protein: ASSMTGATEAF
clone size: few
V gene: TRBV19

CDR3 protein: SVDWGGPEEAF
clone size: NA
V gene: TRBV29-1

CDR3 protein: ASAPGGSLYEQY
clone size: few
V gene: TRBV6-5

CDR3 protein: ASSPKTGGADYEQY
clone size: NA
V gene: TRBV19

CDR3 protein: ASRSMDTQY
clone size: few
V gene: TRBV7-8

CDR3 protein: ASRADRVKNQPQH
clone size: few
V gene: TRBV5-1

CDR3 protein: AISESGQGSKETQY
clone size: few
V gene: TRBV10-3